The present T cell receptor (beta chain) was sequenced within a study of T cell repertoires in cytomegalovirus infection. Notes on the study in general: Accumulated public TCR beta family frequency recognized individuals carrying CMV together with the relevant HLA.

TCRdb re-called the reads with MiXCR, one entry per CDR3 protein. The table lists some 920,000 distinct CDR3 sequences, 30% to 40% of them singletons. This clonotype was recorded at least ten times. Its antigen is unidentified. The limits of the CDR3 on the DNA are not certain, so only TCRdb's listed CDR3 is given. Inclusive of both ends, the CDR3 amounts to 15 amino acids. The material sequenced was cultured CD8+ T cells from PBMCs, taken from culture after CMV antigen stimulation. This chain uses TRBV12-3 or TRBV12-4 with TRBJ1-5. The TCR was taken from a human donor in good health (CMV status not recorded). Some clones in this sample may be carry-over from other donors' samples. CDR3 residues: CASSFSLDRNQPQHF.